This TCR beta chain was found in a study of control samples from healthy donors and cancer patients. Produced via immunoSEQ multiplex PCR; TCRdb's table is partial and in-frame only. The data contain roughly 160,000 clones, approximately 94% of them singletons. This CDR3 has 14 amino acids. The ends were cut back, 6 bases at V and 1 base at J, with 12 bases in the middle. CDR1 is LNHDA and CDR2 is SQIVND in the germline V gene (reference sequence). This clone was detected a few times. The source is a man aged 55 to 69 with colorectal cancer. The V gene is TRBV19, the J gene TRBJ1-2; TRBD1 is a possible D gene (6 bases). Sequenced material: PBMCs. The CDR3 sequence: CASRRRTVNYGYTF. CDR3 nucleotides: TGTGCCAGTAGAAGGCGGACAGTTAACTATGGCTACACCTTC.